These T cell receptor beta chains were read from a single sample in a study of cytomegalovirus exposure and HLA in healthy donors. TCRdb's copy holds only in-frame clones and misses some; the assay was immunoSEQ multiplex PCR. The sample has approximately 90,000 clones; around 75% are singletons. The material sequenced was PBMCs. The receptors derive from a middle-aged man in good health and CMV-seronegative. CDR3s include the opening cysteine and the closing phenylalanine or tryptophan. The order of the fields is clone size, D gene, V gene, J gene, CDR3 protein, CDR3 DNA. D genes are given only for firm matches. Size is stated for part of the rows, as once, few or many counts, or as a class when the clone is expanded.

size: once
D: TRBD1
V: TRBV11-1
J: TRBJ2-2
CDR3: CASSGGQGPGELFF
DNA: TGTGCCAGCAGCGGGGGACAGGGTCCCGGGGAGCTGTTTTTT

size: once
D: .
V: TRBV4-1
J: TRBJ1-3
CDR3: CASSQDLLSSGNTIYF
DNA: TGCGCCAGCAGCCAAGATTTATTGAGCTCTGGAAACACCATATATTTT

size: medium-sized
D: TRBD1
V: TRBV10-2
J: TRBJ1-1
CDR3: CASSELYRGVGTEAFF
DNA: TGCGCCAGCAGTGAGCTATACAGGGGAGTGGGCACTGAAGCTTTCTTT

size: once
D: .
V: TRBV11-3
J: TRBJ1-1
CDR3: CASRQQGKTEAFF
DNA: TGTGCCAGCAGGCAACAGGGTAAGACTGAAGCTTTCTTT

size: .
D: .
V: TRBV28
J: TRBJ2-2
CDR3: CASSRTGEYTGELFF
DNA: TGTGCCAGCAGTCGGACTGGAGAGTACACCGGGGAGCTGTTTTTT

size: .
D: TRBD1
V: TRBV7-9
J: TRBJ1-5
CDR3: CASSSGGPGADGNQPQHF
DNA: TGTGCCAGCAGCTCAGGGGGTCCCGGGGCTGATGGCAATCAGCCCCAGCATTTT

size: once
D: TRBD1
V: TRBV20-1
J: TRBJ1-2
CDR3: CSARQGAGYTF
DNA: TGCAGTGCTAGACAGGGGGCAGGCTACACCTTC

size: .
D: .
V: TRBV7-2
J: TRBJ1-3
CDR3: CASSLQGSGVRNTIYF
DNA: TGTGCCAGCAGCTTACAGGGATCGGGGGTTCGAAACACCATATATTTT

size: .
D: .
V: TRBV2
J: TRBJ1-1
CDR3: CASSVVGLGTEAFF
DNA: TGTGCCAGCAGTGTTGTGGGGCTCGGCACTGAAGCTTTCTTT

size: few
D: .
V: TRBV28
J: TRBJ1-1
CDR3: CASSLPLVNTEAFF
DNA: TGTGCCAGCAGCTTACCCCTAGTAAACACTGAAGCTTTCTTT

size: .
D: .
V: TRBV6-6
J: TRBJ1-2
CDR3: CASTTARGGYTF
DNA: TGTGCCAGCACCACCGCAAGGGGAGGCTACACCTTC

size: .
D: .
V: TRBV30
J: TRBJ2-7
CDR3: CAWSSGVSYEQYF
DNA: TGTGCCTGGAGCTCGGGGGTCTCCTACGAGCAGTACTTC

size: .
D: .
V: TRBV15
J: TRBJ1-5
CDR3: CATSRYRVVDQPQHF
DNA: TGTGCCACCAGCAGGTACAGGGTAGTGGATCAGCCCCAGCATTTT

size: .
D: .
V: TRBV27
J: TRBJ1-4
CDR3: CASSLSSATNEKLFF
DNA: TGTGCCAGCAGTTTGTCGTCGGCAACTAATGAAAAACTGTTTTTT

size: once
D: .
V: TRBV7-8
J: TRBJ1-4
CDR3: CASTLREGTNEKLFF
DNA: TGTGCCAGCACACTAAGGGAGGGGACTAATGAAAAACTGTTTTTT

size: .
D: TRBD1
V: TRBV28
J: TRBJ1-5
CDR3: CASTLRTGESNQPQHF
DNA: TGTGCCAGCACCCTCCGGACAGGGGAAAGCAATCAGCCCCAGCATTTT